The T cell receptor beta chain described here comes from a study of cytomegalovirus exposure and HLA in healthy donors. Findings and caveats of the study: In an earlier analysis, in approximately 570 donors, most V segments appeared productive either ~87% or ~30% of the time.

The PCR made use of 60 Vbeta and 13 Jbeta primers. Assay: immunoSEQ multiplex PCR; the TCRdb copy retains only in-frame clones and omits some. The sample has approximately 110,000 clones. CDR3 length: 15 amino acids. With V trimmed by 2 bases and J by 5 bases, 4 bases remained unmatched. CDR1 is SGHRS, CDR2 YFSETQ, per germline. About this clone: The target antigen is unknown.

The clonotype comes from a man aged 18 to 30 in good health and CMV-seronegative. J is TRBJ2-5 and V is TRBV5-1; 12 nucleotides line up with TRBD2. Material for sequencing was PBMCs. Here the CDR3 reads CASSLGLAGRETQYF. DNA of the CDR3: TGCGCCAGCAGCTTAGGACTAGCGGGGCGCGAGACCCAGTACTTC.